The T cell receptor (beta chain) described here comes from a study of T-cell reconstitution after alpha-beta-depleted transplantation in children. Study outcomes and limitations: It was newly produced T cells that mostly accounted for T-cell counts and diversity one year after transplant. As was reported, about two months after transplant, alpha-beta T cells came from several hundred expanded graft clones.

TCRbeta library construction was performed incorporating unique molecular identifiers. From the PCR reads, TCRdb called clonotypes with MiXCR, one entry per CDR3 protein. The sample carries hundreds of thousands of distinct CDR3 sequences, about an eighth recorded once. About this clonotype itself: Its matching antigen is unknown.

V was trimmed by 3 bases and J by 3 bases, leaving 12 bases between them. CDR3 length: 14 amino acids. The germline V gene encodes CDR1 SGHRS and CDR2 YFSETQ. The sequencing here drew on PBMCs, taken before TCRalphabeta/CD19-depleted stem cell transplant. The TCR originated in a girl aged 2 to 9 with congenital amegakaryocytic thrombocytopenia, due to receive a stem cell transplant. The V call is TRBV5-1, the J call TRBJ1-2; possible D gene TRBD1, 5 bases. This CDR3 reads CASSSNRDYYGYTF. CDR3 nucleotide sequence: TGCGCCAGCAGCTCAAACCGGGACTACTATGGCTACACCTTC.